The next 25 T cell receptor beta chains were all read from a single sample in a study of blood T cell repertoires in COVID-19. Generated by immunoSEQ multiplex PCR, the TCRdb table keeps only in-frame clones and is missing some. The sample carries tens of thousands of clones, 60% to 85% recorded once. The sample comprised peripheral blood. The receptors were gathered from a man in his sixties with acute or convalescent COVID-19.

The chain uses TRBV7-2 and TRBJ2-1; 12 bases map to TRBD2. With V trimmed by 5 bases and J by 8 bases, 10 bases remained unmatched. The germline V gene has CDR1 SGHTA and CDR2 FQGNSA. The CDR3 has 16 amino acids. CDR3 DNA sequence: TGTGCCAGCAGCCAATCTAGCGGGGGGGCCAGCCATGAGCAGTTCTTC. This encodes CASSQSSGGASHEQFF.

The chain couples TRBV2 to TRBJ1-5; D is perhaps TRBD1 (6 bases). The CDR3 covers 15 residues. V lost 4 bases to trimming and J lost 7 bases, with 17 bases between them. Germline V gene lookup returns CDR1 SNHLY and CDR2 FYNNEI. The CDR3 DNA sequence: TGTGCCAGCAGTGCTTTCCCCGTCGGACAGCAGCCCCAGCATTTT. This sequence encodes CASSAFPVGQQPQHF.

The chain uses TRBV7-9 and TRBJ1-2; D unresolved. Trimming took off 5 bases at V and 3 bases at J, with 13 bases between the two ends. CDR1 SEHNR and CDR2 FQNEAQ come from the germline V gene (reference sequence). This CDR3 comprises 14 residues. In DNA form, the CDR3 reads TGTGCCAGCAGCCCGCAAGGGAGGGACTATGGCTACACCTTC. Amino acids: CASSPQGRDYGYTF.

V and J are TRBV5-1 and TRBJ2-7, with D possibly TRBD1 on 6 matching bases. Germline V gives CDR1 SGHRS, CDR2 YFSETQ. CDR3 length: 16 residues. The ends were cut back, 4 bases at V and 0 bases at J, with 17 bases in the middle. The CDR3 nucleotides are TGCGCCAGCAGCCCCCGAAGTGGCAGGGGCTCCTACGAGCAGTACTTC. Translation: CASSPRSGRGSYEQYF.

In its sample, this clone was seen a few times. This chain joins TRBV2 and TRBJ1-5; 9 bases fit TRBD1. Germline V gene data show CDR1 as SNHLY and CDR2 as FYNNEI. V shed 7 bases and J 4 bases; nucleotides not matched to a gene: 8. The CDR3 is 15 amino acids. CDR3 coding DNA: TGTGCCAGCAACCCGACAGGGGGAACGAATCAGCCCCAGCATTTT. It is translated as CASNPTGGTNQPQHF.

This clone occurred once. CDR3 protein: CATSSGQGARQFF. CDR3 DNA: TGTGCCACCAGCAGCGGACAGGGGGCGCGGCAGTTCTTC. V usage is TRBV15 and J usage is TRBJ2-1; 11 bases align to TRBD1. Germline V lookup: CDR1 LNHNV, CDR2 YYDKDF (reference sequence). V gave up 3 bases and J gave up 12 bases; unmatched junction bases: 4. The length of the CDR3 is 13 residues.

This clone was seen just once. V gene TRBV19 combines with J gene TRBJ2-7; D perhaps matches TRBD1 (5 bases). Germline V lookup: CDR1 LNHDA, CDR2 SQIVND (reference sequence). This CDR3 spans 15 amino acids. The V end lost 1 base, the J end lost 3 bases, and 13 bases lay between the germline ends. The CDR3: CASSIGTPAVYEQYF. The DNA for the CDR3 is TGTGCCAGTAGTATAGGGACACCGGCGGTCTACGAGCAGTACTTC.

The chain combines TRBV5-6 with TRBJ2-7; D remains ambiguous. Trimming left V 6 bases short and J 0 bases short, with 13 bases between. This CDR3 spans 14 amino acids. CDR1 is SGHDT, CDR2 YYEEEE, per germline. CDR3 nucleotides: TGTGCCAGCAACTCCCCCTCGGGCTCCTACGAGCAGTACTTC. Its translation: CASNSPSGSYEQYF.

Concerning this clone itself: At one end the junction does not follow the germline gene, possibly because of a read error. The chain is built from TRBV2 and TRBJ1-3, with TRBD1 identical over 8 bases. The CDR3 runs to 14 residues. CDR1 is SNHLY and CDR2 is FYNNEI in the germline V gene. The CDR3 protein is CASSSEGQGSTIYF. The DNA of the CDR3 is TGTGCCAGCAGTAGCGAAGGACAGGGAAGCACCATATATTTT. The entire variable domain, with the rest obtained from reference TRBV2 and TRBJ1-3, is as follows: EPEVTQTPSHQVTQMGQEVILRCVPISNHLYFYWYRQILGQKVEFLVSFYNNEISEKSEIFDDQFSVERPDGSNFTLKIRSTKLEDSAMYFCASSSEGQGSTIYFGEGSWLTVV.

This chain links TRBV27 with TRBJ2-2, with a tentative D call TRBD1 (6 bases). The CDR3 extends over 13 amino acids. The germline V gene has CDR1 MNHEY and CDR2 SMNVEV (reference sequence). V lost 10 bases and J lost 1, with 10 bases in between. The CDR3 sequence: CAIRGGNTGELFF. CDR3 sequence (DNA): TGTGCCATCCGAGGGGGGAACACCGGGGAGCTGTTTTTT.

This chain uses TRBV6-5 with TRBJ1-5; D is unclear. Germline values: CDR1 MNHEY, CDR2 SVGAGI. The ends were cut back, 6 bases at V and 2 bases at J, with 14 bases in the middle. The CDR3 runs 15 residues. The CDR3 is CASRPGGHGNQPQHF. The CDR3 nucleotides are TGTGCCAGCAGGCCAGGAGGGCATGGCAATCAGCCCCAGCATTTT.

The chain uses TRBV27 and TRBJ1-2; a possible D gene is TRBD1 (6 bases). V shed 6 bases and J shed 4 bases, with 18 bases lying between them. The V gene's germline CDR1 is MNHEY and CDR2 SMNVEV (reference sequence). The CDR3 spans 15 residues. The CDR3 DNA is TGTGCCAGCAGCTCAGGGGCAGCGAGAGTCTATGGCTACACCTTC. This translates into CASSSGAARVYGYTF.

J is TRBJ1-5 and V is TRBV2, with D possibly matching TRBD1 (5 bases). V was pared by 6 bases and J by 4 bases, with 10 bases between. The germline gives CDR1 SNHLY, CDR2 FYNNEI. The CDR3 spans 13 residues. The CDR3 protein is CASRWGENQPQHF. CDR3 sequence (DNA): TGTGCCAGCAGATGGGGGGAAAATCAGCCCCAGCATTTT.

V usage is TRBV28 and J usage is TRBJ1-5, with no clear D. The germline V gene has CDR1 MDHEN and CDR2 SYDVKM. This CDR3 is 15 amino acids long. V lost 6 bases to trimming and J lost 3 bases, with 15 bases between them. CDR3 DNA sequence: TGTGCCAGCAGATTGCCGGGGATCCCCAATCAGCCCCAGCATTTT. It codes for CASRLPGIPNQPQHF.

The chain joins TRBV11-2 to TRBJ2-7, with 8 bases identical to TRBD2. CDR1 is SGHAT and CDR2 is FQNNGV in the germline V gene. V lost 5 bases and J lost 4; bases outside the gene matches: 10. The CDR3 totals 15 residues. CDR3 nucleotides: TGTGCCAGCAGCCCGACGGGGGGGGTTTTGTACGAGCAGTACTTC. Protein sequence: CASSPTGGVLYEQYF.

This chain joins TRBV27 and TRBJ1-3; 7 positions match TRBD1. The germline V gene has CDR1 MNHEY and CDR2 SMNVEV (reference sequence). This CDR3 has 16 amino acids. Unmatched junction bases numbered 13, after V lost 5 bases and J lost 6 bases. CDR3 nucleotides: TGTGCCAGCAGTCCCCGGACAGGCCTGACTCAAAACACCATATATTTT. Translated, it gives CASSPRTGLTQNTIYF.

The CDR3 here is CASSAGDTSYEQYF. The CDR3 DNA reads TGTGCCAGCAGCGCCGGGGACACCTCCTACGAGCAGTACTTC. This chain connects TRBV9 to TRBJ2-7, with D perhaps TRBD1 (6 bases). The CDR3 is 14 amino acids. Between the trimmed V and J ends, which lost 3 bases and 0 bases, there was a span of 10 bases. Germline values: CDR1 SGDLS, CDR2 YYNGEE.

The chain is built from TRBV5-8 and TRBJ2-5; D is ambiguous. The ends were cut back, 4 bases at V and 1 base at J, with 11 bases in the middle. CDR1 SGHTS and CDR2 YDEGEE come from the germline V gene. The CDR3 spans 14 residues. CDR3 in DNA: TGTGCCAGCAGCCCCTCCTCCCCCCAAGAGACCCAGTACTTC. Translating it yields CASSPSSPQETQYF.

The chain has TRBV11-3 and TRBJ1-2; tentative D call: TRBD1 (5 bases). Trimming removed 4 bases at V and 5 bases at J, with 14 bases between. Germline V gives CDR1 SGHNT, CDR2 YENEEA. The CDR3 extends over 14 amino acids. The CDR3 nucleotides are TGTGCCAGCAGCTCGCAGGGTGGAGCATATGGCTACACCTTC. This translates into CASSSQGGAYGYTF.

The chain uses TRBV9 and TRBJ1-2; tentatively, D is TRBD1 (6 bases). CDR1 SGDLS and CDR2 YYNGEE come from the germline V gene. The V end lost 0 bases, the J end lost 6 bases, and 12 bases lay between the germline ends. The CDR3 extends over 14 amino acids. CDR3 protein: CASSVGQGRHGYTF. The CDR3 DNA sequence: TGTGCCAGCAGCGTAGGGCAGGGGCGCCATGGCTACACCTTC.

Comments on this clone: Other DNA sequences of this sample code for an identical CDR3. The chain uses TRBV9 and TRBJ2-2; a possible D gene is TRBD1 (6 bases). V lost 3 bases and J lost 3, with 9 bases in between. The CDR3 sequence is 14 residues long. Germline V gene data show CDR1 as SGDLS and CDR2 as YYNGEE. CDR3 sequence reads: CASSGHRDTGELFF. The DNA for the CDR3 is TGTGCCAGCAGCGGTCACAGGGACACCGGGGAGCTGTTTTTT. The full variable domain, its missing parts supplied by reference TRBV9 and TRBJ2-2, is DSGVTQTPKHLITATGQRVTLRCSPRSGDLSVYWYQQSLDQGLQFLIQYYNGEERAKGNILERFSAQQFPDLHSELNLSSLELGDSALYFCASSGHRDTGELFFGEGSRLTVL.

The chain employs TRBV18 and TRBJ2-7; 10 bases map to TRBD2. This CDR3 is built from 18 residues. The V and J ends lost 1 base and 2 bases, in that order; junction bases with no gene match: 11. CDR1 KGHSH and CDR2 LQKENI come from the germline V gene. The CDR3 region has the DNA TGTGCCAGCTCACCACTGCCTAGCGGGGGAGTGTCGACCTACGAGCAGTACTTC. Translated: CASSPLPSGGVSTYEQYF.

V is TRBV5-5 and J is TRBJ2-7; a possible D gene is TRBD1 (6 bases). The CDR3 length is 14 residues. The germline V and J ends were trimmed by 2 bases and 5 bases, with 14 bases remaining between them. From germline, CDR1 is SGHKS and CDR2 YYEKEE (reference sequence). CDR3 region: CASSFSGVVNEQYF. CDR3 coding DNA: TGTGCCAGCAGCTTTTCAGGGGTGGTTAACGAGCAGTACTTC.

This chain links TRBV4-1 with TRBJ1-5, with 10 nucleotides matching TRBD1. V was pared by 4 bases and J by 1 base, with 4 bases of the junction left unmatched. The CDR3 has 16 amino acids. CDR1 MGHRA and CDR2 YSYEKL come from the germline V gene. The CDR3 DNA follows: TGCGCCAGCAGCCTTGGGACAGGGGTGAGCAATCAGCCCCAGCATTTT. It codes for CASSLGTGVSNQPQHF.

The chain employs TRBV14 and TRBJ2-7, with D hard to call. The germline gives CDR1 SGHDN, CDR2 FVKESK. This CDR3 region has 12 residues. Trimming cost V 4 bases and J 9 bases, with 13 bases left between them. CDR3 residues: CASSLSETGQYF. CDR3 nucleotides: TGTGCCAGCAGCCTATCGGAAACGGGGCAGTACTTC.